Each of the 5 T cell receptor beta chains below was sequenced from the same sample in a study of T-cell reconstitution after alpha-beta-depleted transplantation in children. Unique molecular identifiers were used in preparing the TCRbeta library. One entry per CDR3 protein results from TCRdb running MiXCR on the PCR reads. Among more than 300,000 distinct CDR3 sequences listed, 15% to 20% were seen once. The sample in question was PBMCs, mostly from graft donor cells, obtained 360 days after TCRalphabeta/CD19-depleted stem cell transplant. The receptors were sampled from a male patient aged 2-15 years who had a stem cell transplant for acute lymphoblastic leukemia, so the T cells may come from the graft donor.

J is TRBJ1-6 and V is TRBV28; D ambiguous. Trimming took 5 bases from V and 5 from J, leaving 4 bases between them. The CDR3 loop spans 12 amino acids. Germline CDR1 and CDR2: MDHEN and SYDVKM. Here the CDR3 DNA reads TGTGCCAGCAGTCCGCATAATTCACCCCTCCACTTT. It translates to CASSPHNSPLHF.

The J gene is TRBJ2-7, the V gene TRBV28; D is possibly TRBD1 (6 bases). From germline, CDR1 is MDHEN and CDR2 SYDVKM. V dropped 3 bases and J dropped 1 base, with 16 bases sitting between them. CDR3 length equals 16 residues. This CDR3 is CASSFWGRTDSYEQYF. In DNA form, the CDR3 reads TGTGCCAGCAGTTTCTGGGGTCGGACAGATTCCTACGAGCAGTACTTC.

This clonotype has a handful of counts. The chain joins TRBV4-2 to TRBJ1-5; tentatively, D is TRBD1 (5 bases). With 1 base removed from V and 4 bases from J, the gap between germline ends came to 14 bases. The CDR3 is 16 amino acids. Germline V gene sequence: CDR1 LGHNA, CDR2 YNFKEQ. CDR3 bases: TGTGCCAGCAGCCAAGGCGGGCAAGGGACTAATCAGCCCCAGCATTTT. The encoded protein is CASSQGGQGTNQPQHF.

The rearrangement uses TRBV12-3 or TRBV12-4 and TRBJ2-1; tentative D call: TRBD1 (6 bases). Trimming pared 6 bases from V and 5 bases from J, leaving 17 bases between. The CDR3 is 15 residues long. CDR3 in amino acids: CASRETGDFNNEQFF. CDR3 in DNA: TGTGCCAGCAGGGAGACAGGAGACTTTAACAATGAGCAGTTCTTC.

The DNA for the CDR3 is TGTGCCAGCAGCCAAGTCGTGGGGGAGCTGTTTTTT. Its protein is CASSQVVGELFF. The V call is TRBV14, the J call TRBJ2-2, with D unclear. The CDR3 is made up of 12 amino acids. Germline CDR1 SGHDN, CDR2 FVKESK. V was pared by 1 base and J by 8 bases, with 5 bases between.